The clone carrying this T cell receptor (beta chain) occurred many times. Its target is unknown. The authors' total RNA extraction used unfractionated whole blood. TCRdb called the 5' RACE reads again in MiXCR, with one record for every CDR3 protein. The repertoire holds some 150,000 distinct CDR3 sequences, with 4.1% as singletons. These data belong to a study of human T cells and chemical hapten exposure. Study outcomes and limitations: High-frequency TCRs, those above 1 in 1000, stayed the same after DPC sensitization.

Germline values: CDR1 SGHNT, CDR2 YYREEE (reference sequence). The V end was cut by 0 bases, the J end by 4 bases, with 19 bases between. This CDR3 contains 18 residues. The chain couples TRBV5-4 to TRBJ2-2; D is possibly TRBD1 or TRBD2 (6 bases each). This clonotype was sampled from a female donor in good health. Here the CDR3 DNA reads TGTGCCAGCAGCTTGGTGGGGTGGGGGGCACGCCGCACCGGGGAGCTGTTTTTT. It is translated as CASSLVGWGARRTGELFF.